The entry below describes one T cell receptor beta chain. Germline V gene lookup returns CDR1 SGHRS and CDR2 YFSETQ. The CDR3 is 14 amino acids. J gave up 2 bases and V 4 bases, and 3 bases lay outside the gene matches. This sample was taken from a study of cytomegalovirus exposure and HLA in healthy donors. It was with 60 Vbeta and 13 Jbeta primers that the PCR ran. The method was immunoSEQ multiplex PCR; TCRdb's version includes in-frame clones alone and lacks a portion of them. The sample holds approximately 190,000 clones, approximately 80% seen once. The TCR originated in a woman younger than 45 in good health and CMV-seropositive. This chain links TRBV5-1 with TRBJ2-3; TRBD1 agrees at 8 bases. Input material: PBMCs. For the CDR3, the DNA is TGCGCCAGCAGCGCGACAGGGGACACAGATACGCAGTATTTT. Translated, it gives CASSATGDTDTQYF.